This record looks at one T cell receptor (beta chain) sequence and its context. Its antigen is unidentified. The data were taken from a study of cytomegalovirus exposure and HLA in healthy donors. CDR3 size: 14 residues. The junction had 1 base not matched to a gene; V was cut back by 0 bases and J by 3 bases. From germline, CDR1 is ENHRY and CDR2 SYGVKD. Whole-study results and caveats: Common viral pathogens seemed, in a later analysis, to connect with several of the most significant clusters.

In the PCR, 60 Vbeta and 13 Jbeta primers were used. Libraries were prepared by immunoSEQ multiplex PCR; TCRdb keeps only in-frame clonotypes and omits some of them. The sample gives about 150,000 clones, roughly 83% of which show up once; 1.5% to 1.7% is in the top ten. The specimen was PBMCs. This sequence originates from a man aged 35 to 55 in good health and CMV-seronegative. The gene calls are TRBV10-3 and TRBJ2-7; 8 bases match TRBD2. CDR3 in amino acids: CAISESGLGYEQYF. In DNA form, the CDR3 reads TGTGCCATCAGTGAGTCGGGACTAGGCTACGAGCAGTACTTC.